This entry lists 5 T cell receptor beta chains sequenced from one sample in a study of cytomegalovirus exposure and HLA in healthy donors. Both 60 Vbeta primers and 13 Jbeta primers went into the PCR. Sequenced by immunoSEQ multiplex PCR; TCRdb stores in-frame clones only, minus some. Among 100,000 to 150,000 clones listed, 80% were seen once. The sequenced material came from PBMCs. All receptors derive from a male donor in good health and CMV-seronegative.

This clone occurred once. The same CDR3 is also encoded by other DNA sequences in this sample. The gene calls are TRBV9 and TRBJ1-1, with unresolved D. The CDR3 length is 13 residues. The V and J ends lost 0 bases and 1 base respectively, with 4 bases between them. Germline V gives CDR1 SGDLS, CDR2 YYNGEE. CDR3 sequence reads: CASSVAGNTEAFF. The CDR3 nucleotides are TGTGCCAGCAGCGTAGCAGGGAACACTGAAGCTTTCTTT.

J is TRBJ2-7 and V is TRBV5-8, with 7 bases fitting TRBD1. J lost 6 bases, V lost 4 bases, and 10 bases had no gene match. CDR1 and CDR2 from the germline V gene are SGHTS and YDEGEE. CDR3 length equals 14 residues. This CDR3 reads CASSGDRVLSEQYF. CDR3 DNA sequence: TGTGCCAGCAGCGGTGACAGGGTTTTAAGCGAGCAGTACTTC.

This chain uses TRBV19 with TRBJ1-1; D is unresolved. Germline values: CDR1 LNHDA, CDR2 SQIVND (reference sequence). The CDR3 consists of 15 residues. Trimming took 1 base from V and 1 from J, leaving 10 bases between them. This CDR3 reads CASSIGRHRNTEAFF. The CDR3 DNA reads TGTGCCAGTAGTATAGGACGGCACAGGAACACTGAAGCTTTCTTT.

This rearrangement joins TRBV6-5 to TRBJ2-7; 8 nucleotides match TRBD1. From germline, CDR1 is MNHEY and CDR2 SVGAGI. V lost 4 bases, J lost 5 bases, and 13 bases stayed unmatched. The CDR3 contains 16 residues. In DNA form, the CDR3 reads TGTGCCAGCAGTTCATCCCCGGGGCAGGGGGCACACGAGCAGTACTTC. Its translation: CASSSSPGQGAHEQYF.

This chain joins TRBV6-6 and TRBJ2-1, with TRBD2 matching over 10 bases. Losses at the gene ends were 0 bases for V and 4 bases for J; bases not matched to a gene: 3. Germline values: CDR1 MNHNY, CDR2 SVGAGI (reference sequence). The CDR3 spans 16 residues. CDR3 protein: CASSYSPTSGYNEQFF. As DNA, the CDR3 is TGTGCCAGCAGTTACTCCCCGACTAGCGGGTACAATGAGCAGTTCTTC.